The 4 T cell receptor beta chains below were found in one sample sequenced in a study of T-cell reconstitution after alpha-beta-depleted transplantation in children. As it was prepared, the TCRbeta library received unique molecular identifiers. TCRdb independently ran MiXCR on the PCR reads; one entry per CDR3 protein. The sample includes approximately 490,000 distinct CDR3 sequences, approximately 12% of them seen just once. Sequenced here: PBMCs from the stem cell graft donor, sampled from the stem cell graft. All receptors come from a human donor who donated a stem cell graft to a child with combined immunodeficiency.

The chain uses TRBV20-1 and TRBJ1-2, with TRBD1 identical over 7 bases. With V trimmed by 3 bases and J by 0 bases, 10 bases remained unmatched. Germline-derived CDR1 and CDR2 are DFQATT and SNEGSKA (reference sequence). The CDR3 consists of 16 residues. CDR3 nucleotides: TGCAGTGCTAGCCCCCGACAGGGAAGGCCTAACTATGGCTACACCTTC. Its protein product is CSASPRQGRPNYGYTF.

The gene calls are TRBV4-2 and TRBJ2-7; D is ambiguous. Trimming cost V 0 bases and J 2 bases, with 8 bases left between them. Germline V gene data show CDR1 as LGHNA and CDR2 as YNFKEQ. This CDR3 spans 14 amino acids. CDR3 sequence: CASSQERGPYEQYF. CDR3 DNA sequence: TGTGCCAGCAGCCAAGAACGTGGTCCCTACGAGCAGTACTTC.

Only a few counts were recorded for this clonotype. V and J are TRBV12-3 or TRBV12-4 and TRBJ1-1; D uncertain. V lost 5 bases and J 1 base, leaving 14 bases between the germline ends. The CDR3 contains 15 residues. CDR3 in amino acids: CASSPPIPRNTEAFF. The CDR3, as DNA: TGTGCCAGCAGTCCCCCGATCCCACGGAACACTGAAGCTTTCTTT.

V gene TRBV20-1 combines with J gene TRBJ2-7; a possible D gene is TRBD1 (6 bases). Trimming cost V 4 bases and J 4 bases, with 14 bases left between them. Germline V gives CDR1 DFQATT, CDR2 SNEGSKA (reference sequence). The CDR3 sequence is 13 residues long. The DNA for the CDR3 is TGCAGTGCTAACAGGGCCCTTGATTACGAGCAGTACTTC. It codes for CSANRALDYEQYF.